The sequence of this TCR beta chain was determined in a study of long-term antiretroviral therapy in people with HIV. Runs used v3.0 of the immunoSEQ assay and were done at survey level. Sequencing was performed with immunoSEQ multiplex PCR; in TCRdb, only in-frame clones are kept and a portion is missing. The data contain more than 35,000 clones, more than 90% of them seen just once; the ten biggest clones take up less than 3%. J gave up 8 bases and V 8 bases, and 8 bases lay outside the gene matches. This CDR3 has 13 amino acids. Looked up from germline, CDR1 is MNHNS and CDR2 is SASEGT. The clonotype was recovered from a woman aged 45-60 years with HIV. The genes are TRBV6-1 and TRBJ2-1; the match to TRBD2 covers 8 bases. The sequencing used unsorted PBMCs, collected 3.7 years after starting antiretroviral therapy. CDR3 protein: CASCRGGLYEQFF. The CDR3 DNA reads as TGTGCCAGCTGTCGGGGGGGCCTATATGAGCAGTTCTTC.